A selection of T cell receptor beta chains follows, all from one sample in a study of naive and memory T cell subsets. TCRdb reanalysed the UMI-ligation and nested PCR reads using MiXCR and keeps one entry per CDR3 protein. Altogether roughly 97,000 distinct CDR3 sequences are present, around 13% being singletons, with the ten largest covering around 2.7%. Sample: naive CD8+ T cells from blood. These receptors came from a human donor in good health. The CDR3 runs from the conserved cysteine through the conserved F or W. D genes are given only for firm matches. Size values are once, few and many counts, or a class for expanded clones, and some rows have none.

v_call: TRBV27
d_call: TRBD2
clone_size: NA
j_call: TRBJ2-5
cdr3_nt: TGTGCCAGCAGTTTATTGGCGGGGGGCCAAGAGACCCAGTACTTC
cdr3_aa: CASSLLAGGQETQYF

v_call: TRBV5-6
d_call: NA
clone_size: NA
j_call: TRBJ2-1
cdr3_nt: TGTGCCATCTCTTCCTCATTAGCCGCAGATGTCTACAATGAGCAGTTCTTC
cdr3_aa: CAISSSLAADVYNEQFF

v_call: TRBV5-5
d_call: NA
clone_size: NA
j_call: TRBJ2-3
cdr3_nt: TGTGCCAGCAGCTTGGTCGGGGCTAGCGGCACAGATACGCAGTATTTT
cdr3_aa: CASSLVGASGTDTQYF

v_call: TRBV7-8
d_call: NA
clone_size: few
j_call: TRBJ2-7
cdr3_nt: TGTGCCAGCAGCCTACAGGTGAATGGGGGCGAGCAGTACTTC
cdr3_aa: CASSLQVNGGEQYF

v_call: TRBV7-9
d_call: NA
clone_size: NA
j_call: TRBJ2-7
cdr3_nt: TGTGCCAGCAGCTTAGATGCGGCCTCCTACGAGCAGTACTTC
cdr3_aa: CASSLDAASYEQYF

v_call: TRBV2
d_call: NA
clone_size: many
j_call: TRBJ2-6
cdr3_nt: TGTGCCAGCAGTACTTCTGGGGCCAACGTCCTGACTTTC
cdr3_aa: CASSTSGANVLTF

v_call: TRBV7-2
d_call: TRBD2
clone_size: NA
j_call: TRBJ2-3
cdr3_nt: TGTGCCAGCAGCCCTTTAGCGGGAGAATATGGAGATACGCAGTATTTT
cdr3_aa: CASSPLAGEYGDTQYF

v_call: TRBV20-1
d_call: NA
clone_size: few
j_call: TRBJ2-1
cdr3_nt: TGCAGTGCTAGAGACGTACCTAGGGAACTAGTTCTTAATGAGCAGTTCTTC
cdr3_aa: CSARDVPRELVLNEQFF

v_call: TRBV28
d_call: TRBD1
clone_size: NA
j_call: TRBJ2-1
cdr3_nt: TGTGCCAGCAGTTTGGGGGACAGTCTGTTCTTC
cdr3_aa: CASSLGDSLFF

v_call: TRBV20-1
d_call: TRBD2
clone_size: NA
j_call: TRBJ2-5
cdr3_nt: TGCAGTGCTAGAGATTATAGCGGGGATCAAGAGACCCAGTACTTC
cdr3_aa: CSARDYSGDQETQYF

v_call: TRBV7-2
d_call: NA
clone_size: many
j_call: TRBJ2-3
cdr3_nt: TGTGCCAGCAGCCCAGGAGTAGGGTCAGATACGCAGTATTTT
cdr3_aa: CASSPGVGSDTQYF